The 30 T cell receptor beta chains below all came from one sample that was sequenced in a study of Graves' ophthalmopathy and Graves' hyperthyroidism. RNA transcripts served as template for amplifying TCR beta CDR3 sequences. An initial RT-PCR round employing HTBI primers preceded a second-round multiplex PCR. From the multiplex PCR reads, TCRdb called clonotypes with MiXCR, one entry per CDR3 protein. The repertoire holds 600,000 to 700,000 distinct CDR3 sequences, with about two fifths as singletons. Specimen: peripheral blood. The receptors originated from an adult man with Graves' ophthalmopathy.

This clonotype was seen more than once but under ten times. The chain employs TRBV27 and TRBJ2-7; 10 positions match TRBD1. Per germline, CDR1 MNHEY and CDR2 SMNVEV (reference sequence). This CDR3 contains 14 residues. The V segment lost 4 bases and the J segment 7 bases; nucleotides outside the gene matches: 7. The CDR3 loop reads CASSSRQGAEEQYF. The CDR3 nucleotides are TGTGCCAGCAGTTCCAGACAGGGGGCGGAGGAGCAGTACTTC.

This clonotype appeared many times. The rearrangement uses TRBV7-2 and TRBJ1-1; D gene unclear. The CDR3 is 14 residues long. Germline V gene data show CDR1 as SGHTA and CDR2 as FQGNSA. V was shortened by 0 bases and J by 1 base, with 6 bases between the two germline ends. CDR3 sequence reads: CASSLAFGNTEAFF. The CDR3 DNA reads TGTGCCAGCAGCTTAGCTTTCGGGAACACTGAAGCTTTCTTT.

In regard to this clonotype: The conserved closing phenylalanine or tryptophan is absent in this CDR3, likely reflecting a read error. The chain employs TRBV6-1 and TRBJ1-1; 8 bases align to TRBD1. V trimming: 3 bases; J trimming: 3 bases; junction bases outside the gene matches: 0. This CDR3 is 13 amino acids long. Germline lookup yields CDR1 MNHNS and CDR2 SASEGT. The CDR3 DNA reads TGTGCCAGCAGTGAGGACAGGGACACTGAAGCTTTCTCT. Its protein product is CASSEDRDTEAFS.

This clonotype was picked up many times. The chain couples TRBV20-1 to TRBJ1-4, with D possibly TRBD1 on 5 matching bases. Looked up from germline, CDR1 is DFQATT and CDR2 is SNEGSKA (reference sequence). Trimming left V 3 bases short and J 8 bases short, with 16 bases between. This CDR3 has 14 amino acids. This CDR3 reads CSASRQGGVEKLFF. The CDR3 nucleotides read TGCAGTGCTAGTCGTCAGGGCGGAGTGGAAAAACTGTTTTTT.

There are many counts of this clonotype. This chain joins TRBV19 and TRBJ1-2; perhaps TRBD1 as D (6 bases). Deletions cut 0 bases from V and 2 bases from J, with 19 bases between. Germline V CDR1 and CDR2: LNHDA, SQIVND (reference sequence). This CDR3 has 18 residues. CDR3 DNA: TGTGCCAGTAGTATAGATGTGCCCTGGGACATCCAAAACTATGGCTACACCTTC. Residues: CASSIDVPWDIQNYGYTF.

This clonotype was found a few times. The chain recombines TRBV27 with TRBJ1-2; no reliable D call. Germline CDR1 and CDR2: MNHEY and SMNVEV (reference sequence). CDR3 length equals 14 residues. Trimming pared 6 bases from V and 6 bases from J, leaving 17 bases between. Here the CDR3 DNA reads TGTGCCAGCAGCTACCCGATCCGGCGGGATGGCTACACCTTC. Protein: CASSYPIRRDGYTF.

V and J are TRBV10-3 and TRBJ2-2; D is ambiguous. This CDR3 contains 16 residues. V gave up 10 bases and J gave up 2 bases, with 20 bases separating them. Germline CDR1 ENHRY, CDR2 SYGVKD. CDR3 sequence (DNA): TGTGCCAGCAAAGTTAGGGCAGACTCCAACACCGGGGAGCTGTTTTTT. The encoded protein is CASKVRADSNTGELFF.

The rearrangement joins TRBV7-1 to TRBJ1-6, with D perhaps matching TRBD1 (5 bases). TRBV7-1 is annotated as an ORF whose role is uncertain. With 3 bases removed from V and 7 bases from J, the gap between germline ends came to 16 bases. The CDR3 covers 16 residues. The chain's CDR3 is CASSSEPGTRNSPLHF. CDR3 bases: TGTGCCAGCAGCTCGGAACCCGGGACGCGGAATTCACCCCTCCACTTT.

The J gene is TRBJ1-1, the V gene TRBV29-1; D gene uncertain. Trimming took 4 bases from V and 1 from J, leaving 16 bases between them. The CDR3 contains 15 residues. Germline V gives CDR1 SQVTM, CDR2 ANQGSEA. DNA for the CDR3: TGCAGCGTTGCAAGGGAGTTGGGCACGAACACTGAAGCTTTCTTT. Translating gives CSVARELGTNTEAFF.

Worth noting for this clonotype: Just one base apart from a much larger clone, this may be a read error. The chain is built from TRBV20-1 and TRBJ1-5; D gene ambiguous. Trimming shortened V by 2 bases and J by 12 bases, and 20 bases separated the two germline ends. The CDR3 consists of 14 residues. CDR1 DFQATT and CDR2 SNEGSKA come from the germline V gene (reference sequence). This CDR3 reads CSARRGTLSFYQHF. The CDR3, as DNA: TGCAGTGCTAGACGCGGCACACTCTCTTTCTACCAGCATTTT.

Of note for this clonotype: This likely comes from a read error, as the CDR3 has no conserved phenylalanine or tryptophan at its end. This chain joins TRBV24-1 and TRBJ2-7, with D uncertain. Trimming took off 5 bases at V and 3 bases at J, with 4 bases between the two ends. CDR1 and CDR2 (germline): KGHDR, SFDVKD. The CDR3 is 11 residues long. The CDR3 is CATSGDYEQYL. CDR3 nucleotides: TGTGCCACCAGTGGTGACTACGAGCAGTACTTA.

The chain employs TRBV20-1 and TRBJ1-2, with 9 nucleotides matching TRBD1. CDR3 length: 14 residues. Germline V gives CDR1 DFQATT, CDR2 SNEGSKA (reference sequence). V was pared by 3 bases and J by 4 bases, with 6 bases of the junction left unmatched. Here the CDR3 DNA reads TGCAGTGCTAGCGGACAGGGGAATTTCTATGGCTACACCTTC. Translation gives CSASGQGNFYGYTF.

There are many counts of this clonotype. The rearrangement links TRBV7-9 to TRBJ1-6; 7 nucleotides line up with TRBD1. This CDR3 spans 15 amino acids. In germline, CDR1 is SEHNR, CDR2 FQNEAQ (reference sequence). Losses at the gene ends were 5 bases for V and 5 bases for J; bases not matched to a gene: 6. In DNA, the CDR3 is TGTGCCAGCAGCCCGCCGGGACAGAATAATTCACCCCTCCACTTT. Translated: CASSPPGQNNSPLHF.

This clonotype was counted a few times. The genes are TRBV19 and TRBJ2-2; TRBD1 or TRBD2 may be the D gene (5 bases each). The germline gives CDR1 LNHDA, CDR2 SQIVND (reference sequence). CDR3 length equals 15 residues. V gave up 3 bases and J gave up 2 bases, with 10 bases separating them. CDR3 region: CASSIQGPNTGELFF. The CDR3 coding sequence is TGTGCCAGTAGTATCCAGGGACCCAACACCGGGGAGCTGTTTTTT.

Details on this clonotype: This CDR3 is missing its conserved last phenylalanine or tryptophan, likely due to a read error. This chain connects TRBV9 to TRBJ2-6; the D gene is possibly TRBD1 (5 bases). This CDR3 comprises 13 residues. CDR1 is SGDLS and CDR2 is YYNGEE in the germline V gene. The ends were cut back, 4 bases at V and 4 bases at J, with 6 bases in the middle. CDR3 in DNA: TGTGCCAGCAGCCCAGGGGGGGCCAACGTCCTGACTCTC. This gives the protein CASSPGGANVLTL.

In its sample, this clonotype was seen many times. This chain links TRBV5-1 with TRBJ2-5; D gene uncertain. Germline assignment: CDR1 SGHRS and CDR2 YFSETQ. V lost 2 bases, J lost 5 bases, and 13 bases lay in between. CDR3 size: 14 residues. For the CDR3, the DNA is TGCGCCAGCAGCTTACGGTTGGAAGGGGAGACCCAGTACTTC. Its translation is CASSLRLEGETQYF.

At least ten counts were recorded for this clonotype. This chain uses TRBV10-3 with TRBJ1-1; D is undetermined. V dropped 6 bases and J dropped 4 bases, with 12 bases sitting between them. In germline, CDR1 is ENHRY, CDR2 SYGVKD. This CDR3 comprises 13 residues. As DNA, the CDR3 is TGTGCCATCAGCGCTACGGGGAGCACTGAAGCTTTCTTT. It codes for CAISATGSTEAFF.

V gene TRBV12-3 or TRBV12-4 combines with J gene TRBJ1-2; D is perhaps TRBD1 (6 bases). CDR3 length: 13 amino acids. Trimming shortened V by 6 bases and J by 6 bases, and 14 bases separated the two germline ends. The CDR3 loop is CASSLGAGNGYTF. In DNA, the CDR3 is TGTGCCAGCAGCTTGGGGGCCGGGAATGGCTACACCTTC.

This clonotype was found many times. The rearrangement joins TRBV19 to TRBJ1-4, with unresolved D. CDR1 and CDR2 from the germline V gene are LNHDA and SQIVND (reference sequence). V was cut by 3 bases and J by 1 base, with 9 bases left in between. The CDR3 is made up of 15 amino acids. Here the CDR3 reads CASSISSITNEKLFF. The CDR3 DNA reads as TGTGCCAGTAGTATCTCGAGCATAACTAATGAAAAACTGTTTTTT. Full variable domain (outside the CDR3, taken from reference TRBV19 and TRBJ1-4): DGGITQSPKYLFRKEGQNVTLSCEQNLNHDAMYWYRQDPGQGLRLIYYSQIVNDFQKGDIAEGYSVSREKKESFPLTVTSAQKNPTAFYLCASSISSITNEKLFFGSGTQLSVL.

J is TRBJ2-5 and V is TRBV2, with D possibly TRBD2 on 6 matching bases. The V gene's germline CDR1 is SNHLY and CDR2 FYNNEI. This CDR3 comprises 14 residues. V shed 6 bases and J shed 5 bases, with 16 bases lying between them. The CDR3 coding sequence is TGTGCCAGCAGGTCGGGAGTATCGTATGAGACCCAGTACTTC. Translated: CASRSGVSYETQYF.

As concerns this clonotype: Since no conserved phenylalanine or tryptophan closes the CDR3, a read error is the likely cause. The chain couples TRBV5-1 to TRBJ2-5; 7 positions agree with TRBD2. There are 14 residues in the CDR3. Germline-derived CDR1 and CDR2 are SGHRS and YFSETQ. V shed 5 bases, J shed 5 bases, and the junction held 9 bases outside the gene matches. DNA for the CDR3: TGCGCCAGCAGATACCGGGGGGTGTATGAGACCCAGTACGTC. It encodes CASRYRGVYETQYV.

CDR3 residues: CASSPFQGNSPLHF. DNA for the CDR3: TGCGCCAGCAGCCCGTTTCAGGGGAATTCACCCCTCCACTTT. This chain uses TRBV5-1 with TRBJ1-6; a weak D match, TRBD1 (6 bases). The germline V and J ends were trimmed by 4 bases and 7 bases, with 12 bases remaining between them. This CDR3 spans 14 amino acids. CDR1 and CDR2 from the germline V gene are SGHRS and YFSETQ.

This clonotype was recorded at least ten times. The rearrangement joins TRBV2 to TRBJ1-5, with 9 nucleotides matching TRBD1. Germline loops: CDR1 SNHLY, CDR2 FYNNEI. Losses at the gene ends were 5 bases for V and 7 bases for J; bases not matched to a gene: 9. The CDR3 has 15 residues. This CDR3 reads CASSTGQGRRQPQHF. The CDR3 nucleotides are TGTGCCAGCAGTACTGGACAGGGGAGGAGGCAGCCCCAGCATTTT. The complete variable domain, with remaining parts taken from reference TRBV2 and TRBJ1-5, reads EPEVTQTPSHQVTQMGQEVILRCVPISNHLYFYWYRQILGQKVEFLVSFYNNEISEKSEIFDDQFSVERPDGSNFTLKIRSTKLEDSAMYFCASSTGQGRRQPQHFGDGTRLSIL.

This clonotype appeared a single time. CDR3 bases: TGCAGCGTTGACAGTAATGAAAAACTGTTTTTT. Protein product: CSVDSNEKLFF. The J gene is TRBJ1-4, the V gene TRBV29-1; D is unclear. The V gene lost 3 bases and the J gene lost 4 bases, with 3 bases spanning the gap. Germline V gives CDR1 SQVTM, CDR2 ANQGSEA. The CDR3 totals 11 residues.

About this clonotype itself: A far larger clone differs by one base, so this is likely a read error. CDR3 residues: CASSQEAKTQYF. The DNA for the CDR3 is TGTGCCAGCAGCCAAGAGGCGAAGACCCAGTACTTC. The J gene is TRBJ2-5, the V gene TRBV5-6; no clear D. CDR1 SGHDT and CDR2 YYEEEE come from the germline V gene. V lost 4 bases to trimming and J lost 6 bases, with 10 bases between them. CDR3 length equals 12 residues.

This clonotype was counted ten times or more. The chain links TRBV2 to TRBJ2-5, with D maybe TRBD2 (6 bases). CDR1 and CDR2 (germline): SNHLY, FYNNEI. The CDR3 is 16 residues long. Trimming took off 2 bases at V and 4 bases at J, with 17 bases between the two ends. CDR3 residues: CASSEIATSRGETQYF. As DNA, the CDR3 is TGTGCCAGCAGTGAAATCGCGACTAGTAGGGGAGAGACCCAGTACTTC.

This clonotype has just one count. V and J are TRBV29-1 and TRBJ2-7; TRBD2 aligns across 13 bases. Germline V lookup: CDR1 SQVTM, CDR2 ANQGSEA. J gave up 1 base and V 6 bases, and 6 bases lay outside the gene matches. The CDR3 totals 15 residues. CDR3 bases: TGCAGCGTAAGACTAGCGGGGGGACCATCCTACGAGCAGTACTTC. It codes for CSVRLAGGPSYEQYF.

This clonotype has a handful of counts. This sequence joins TRBV7-9 and TRBJ2-7; 11 nucleotides align to TRBD2. Trimming took 5 bases from V and 0 from J; bases not matched to a gene: 15. The germline gives CDR1 SEHNR, CDR2 FQNEAQ (reference sequence). The CDR3 totals 19 residues. CDR3 residues: CASSPLGRTTSGVSYEQYF. The DNA for the CDR3 is TGTGCCAGCAGCCCCTTGGGACGTACGACTAGCGGGGTCTCCTACGAGCAGTACTTC.

This clonotype was seen at least ten times. This chain uses TRBV15 with TRBJ2-7; weak D call: TRBD2 (6 bases). V lost 1 base and J 2 bases, leaving 15 bases between the germline ends. This CDR3 contains 16 residues. Per germline, CDR1 LNHNV and CDR2 YYDKDF (reference sequence). This chain's CDR3 is CATSRVGTEKTYEQYF. The CDR3 DNA reads as TGTGCCACCAGCAGAGTAGGGACTGAAAAAACCTACGAGCAGTACTTC.

Turning to this clonotype: Its ends do not fully match the called genes, so a read error is possible. The rearrangement joins TRBV11-2 to TRBJ1-1, with a weak D call TRBD1 (6 bases). Germline loops: CDR1 SGHAT, CDR2 FQNNGV. This CDR3 comprises 14 residues. CDR3 residues: CASSLGRGGGEALF. Here the CDR3 DNA reads TGTGCCAGCAGCTTAGGAAGGGGGGGAGGTGAAGCTCTCTTT.